The T cell receptor (beta chain) described here comes from a study of blood T cell repertoires in COVID-19. This clone has only one observation. Additional DNA sequences in this sample encode the identical CDR3. Sequencing was performed with immunoSEQ multiplex PCR; in TCRdb, only in-frame clones are kept and a portion is missing. The sample consists of 250,000 to 300,000 clones, roughly 85% of them appearing once. The CDR3 covers 13 residues. Germline V lookup: CDR1 LNHDA, CDR2 SQIVND (reference sequence). V lost 6 bases and J lost 5, with 13 bases in between. Sequencing was done on a sample of peripheral blood. This clonotype was sampled from a woman younger than 45 with active or convalescent COVID-19. The chain couples TRBV19 to TRBJ1-1; perhaps TRBD1 as D (6 bases). CDR3 residues: CASSRRGITEAFF. The CDR3 coding sequence is TGTGCCAGTAGCCGCAGGGGAATTACTGAAGCTTTCTTT.